This paragraph reports one T cell receptor beta chain. The V end lost 0 bases, the J end lost 6 bases, and 14 bases lay between the germline ends. The CDR3 sequence is 15 residues long. Looked up from germline, CDR1 is MNHEY and CDR2 is SVGAGI. This record belongs to a study of blood T cell repertoires in COVID-19. About the research overall: The analysed material was cDNA or gDNA that came from T cells, B-cell-depleted T cells, or PBMCs.

In the original analysis: Quantification of nucleated cells was approximated via reference gene primer amplification. Sequencing used immunoSEQ multiplex PCR; TCRdb keeps in-frame clones, though not all of them. The DNA was the basis for D and trimming; V, J and clone size are from that table. This table holds fewer than 200,000 clones, more than 85% found once. Clinical history reported by participants formed the basis on which cohorts were assigned. This TCR derives from a woman aged 40 to 50 in a cohort exposed to, infected with or recovered from COVID-19 (not recorded which). Sequencing was performed on PBMCs or T cells enriched from blood (not recorded which). The chain has TRBV6-5 and TRBJ1-1; D may be TRBD1 (5 bases). The CDR3 nucleotides read TGTGCCAGCAGTTACTCACGGGCCAGGGAGGCTGAAGCTTTCTTT. Translation gives CASSYSRAREAEAFF.